This T cell receptor (beta chain) originates from a study of beta chain features in type 1 diabetes. As regards this clone: Its antigen is as yet unknown.

Study-wide results and caveats: In the patient group, naive, central memory and Treg TCRB repertoires seemed more alike than in the healthy donor group. Patients with Type 1 diabetes showed moderately but significantly shorter TCRB CDR3s in all four CD4+ subsets.

Since all of the isolated RNA was reverse transcribed, expressed TCRB transcripts were what got sequenced. Using immunoSEQ multiplex PCR, the repertoire was profiled, and TCRdb retains in-frame clones only, with some absent. Of approximately 200,000 clones in the sample, around 9.6% are singletons; the top ten hold 0.034%. V shed 0 bases and J 5 bases; nucleotides not matched to a gene: 7. Germline loops: CDR1 SGHDT, CDR2 YYEEEE. The CDR3 has 15 residues. Each population that was sorted was more than 95% pure. Source material: naive CD4+ T cells from blood. This clonotype was sampled from a young woman in good health. V is TRBV5-6 and J is TRBJ2-5, with 7 bases matching TRBD2. CDR3 residues: CASSLARLAAETQYF. CDR3 DNA: TGTGCCAGCAGCTTGGCTCGACTAGCCGCCGAGACCCAGTACTTC.